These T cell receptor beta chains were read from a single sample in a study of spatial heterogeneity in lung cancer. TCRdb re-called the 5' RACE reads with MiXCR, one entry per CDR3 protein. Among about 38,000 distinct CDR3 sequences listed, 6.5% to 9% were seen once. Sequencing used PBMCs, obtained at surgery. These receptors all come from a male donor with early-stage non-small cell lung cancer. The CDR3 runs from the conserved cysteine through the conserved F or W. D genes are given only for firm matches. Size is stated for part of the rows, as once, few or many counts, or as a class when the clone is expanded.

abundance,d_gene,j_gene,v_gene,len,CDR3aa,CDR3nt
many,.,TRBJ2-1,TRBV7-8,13,CASNGNSYNEQFF,TGTGCCAGCAACGGGAACTCCTACAATGAGCAGTTCTTC
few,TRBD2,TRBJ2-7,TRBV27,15,CATSAGLAGKYEQYF,TGTGCCACTTCGGCCGGACTAGCGGGGAAGTACGAGCAGTACTTC
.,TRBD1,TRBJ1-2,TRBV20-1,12,CSAVRDRGTSTF,TGCAGTGCTGTCCGGGACAGGGGGACGTCAACCTTC
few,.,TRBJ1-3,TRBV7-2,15,CASSLDAGSGNTIYF,TGTGCCAGCAGCTTAGACGCAGGCTCTGGAAACACCATATATTTT
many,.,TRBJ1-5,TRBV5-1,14,CASSLGGRGQPQHF,TGCGCCAGCAGCTTGGGAGGTCGGGGCCAGCCCCAGCATTTT
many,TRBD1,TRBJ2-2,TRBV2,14,CATTLRGWTGELFF,TGTGCCACCACCCTCAGGGGGTGGACCGGGGAGCTGTTTTTT
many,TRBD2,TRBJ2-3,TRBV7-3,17,CASSPFAGSGGTDTQYF,TGTGCCAGCAGCCCATTCGCGGGTAGCGGGGGCACAGATACGCAGTATTTT
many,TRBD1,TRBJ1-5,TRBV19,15,CASSHRGAGVQPQHF,TGTGCCAGTAGCCACAGGGGGGCCGGGGTTCAGCCCCAGCATTTT
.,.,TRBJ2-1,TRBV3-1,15,CASSQERAVYNEQFF,TGTGCCAGCAGCCAAGAACGGGCAGTCTACAATGAGCAGTTCTTC
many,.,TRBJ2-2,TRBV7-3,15,CASSPGLAGTGELFF,TGTGCCAGCAGCCCCGGACTGGCGGGCACCGGGGAGCTGTTTTTT
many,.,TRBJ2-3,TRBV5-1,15,CASSWGGVSTDTQYF,TGCGCCAGCAGCTGGGGCGGGGTGAGCACAGATACGCAGTATTTT
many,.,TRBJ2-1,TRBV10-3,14,CAISERVGHNEQFF,TGTGCCATCAGTGAGAGGGTGGGGCACAATGAGCAGTTCTTC
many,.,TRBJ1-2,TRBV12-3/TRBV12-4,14,CASSSGTANYGYTF,TGTGCCAGCAGTTCGGGGACGGCAAACTATGGCTACACCTTC
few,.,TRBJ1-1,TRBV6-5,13,CASGDTMNTEAFF,TGTGCCAGCGGGGACACCATGAACACTGAAGCTTTCTTT
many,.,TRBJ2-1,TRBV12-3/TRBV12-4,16,CASSTARSSSYNEQFF,TGTGCCAGCAGTACCGCCAGATCGAGCTCCTACAATGAGCAGTTCTTC
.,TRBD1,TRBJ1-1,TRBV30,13,CAWGGQSNTEAFF,TGTGCCTGGGGGGGACAGTCGAACACTGAAGCTTTCTTT
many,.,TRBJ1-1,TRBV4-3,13,CASSQEEGWGAFF,TGCGCCAGCAGCCAAGAGGAAGGCTGGGGAGCTTTCTTT
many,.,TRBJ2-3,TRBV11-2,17,CASRTRRRSGSTDTQYF,TGTGCCAGCAGGACGCGACGCCGATCCGGGAGCACAGATACGCAGTATTTT
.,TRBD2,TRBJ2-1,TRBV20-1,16,CSAGATSGRARNEQFF,TGCAGTGCTGGGGCAACTAGCGGGAGGGCTAGAAATGAGCAGTTCTTC
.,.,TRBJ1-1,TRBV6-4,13,CASSQFGGTEAFF,TGTGCCAGCAGCCAGTTCGGAGGGACTGAAGCTTTCTTT
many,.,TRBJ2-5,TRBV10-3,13,CAISQGTVETQYF,TGTGCCATCAGCCAGGGGACGGTGGAGACCCAGTACTTC
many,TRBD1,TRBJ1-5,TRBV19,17,CATTSTITGGNNQPQHF,TGTGCCACTACGTCCACGATAACAGGGGGCAACAATCAGCCCCAGCATTTT
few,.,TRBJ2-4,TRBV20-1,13,CSAREVAKNIQYF,TGCAGTGCTAGGGAAGTAGCCAAAAACATTCAGTACTTC
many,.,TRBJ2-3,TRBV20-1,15,CSARDTGQQADTQYF,TGCAGTGCTAGAGACACGGGACAACAAGCAGATACGCAGTATTTT
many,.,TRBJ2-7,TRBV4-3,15,CASSQGAQGAYEQYF,TGCGCCAGCAGCCAAGGAGCACAGGGCGCCTACGAGCAGTACTTC
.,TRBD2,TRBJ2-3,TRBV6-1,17,CASSEGTSGWRTDTQYF,TGTGCCAGCAGTGAAGGAACTAGCGGGTGGAGGACAGATACGCAGTATTTT